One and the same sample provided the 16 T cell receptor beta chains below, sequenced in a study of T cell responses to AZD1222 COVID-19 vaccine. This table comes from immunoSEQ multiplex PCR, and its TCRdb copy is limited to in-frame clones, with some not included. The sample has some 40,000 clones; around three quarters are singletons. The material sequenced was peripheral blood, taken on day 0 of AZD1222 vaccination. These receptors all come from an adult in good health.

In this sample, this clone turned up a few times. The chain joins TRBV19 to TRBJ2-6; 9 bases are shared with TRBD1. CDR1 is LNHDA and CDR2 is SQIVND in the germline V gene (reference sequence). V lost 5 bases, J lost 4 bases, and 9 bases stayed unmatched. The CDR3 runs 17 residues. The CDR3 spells CASSLDRGGSGANVLTF. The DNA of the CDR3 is TGTGCCAGTAGTCTTGACAGGGGGGGTTCCGGGGCCAACGTCCTGACTTTC. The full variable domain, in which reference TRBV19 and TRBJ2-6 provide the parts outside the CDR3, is DGGITQSPKYLFRKEGQNVTLSCEQNLNHDAMYWYRQDPGQGLRLIYYSQIVNDFQKGDIAEGYSVSREKKESFPLTVTSAQKNPTAFYLCASSLDRGGSGANVLTFGAGSRLTVL.

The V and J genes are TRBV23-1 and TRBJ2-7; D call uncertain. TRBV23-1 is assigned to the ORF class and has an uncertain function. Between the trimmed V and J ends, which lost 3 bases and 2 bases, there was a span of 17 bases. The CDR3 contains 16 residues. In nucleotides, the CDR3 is TGCGCCAGCAGTCACTCCCGTAAATGCCGGACCTACGAGCAGTACTTC. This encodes CASSHSRKCRTYEQYF.

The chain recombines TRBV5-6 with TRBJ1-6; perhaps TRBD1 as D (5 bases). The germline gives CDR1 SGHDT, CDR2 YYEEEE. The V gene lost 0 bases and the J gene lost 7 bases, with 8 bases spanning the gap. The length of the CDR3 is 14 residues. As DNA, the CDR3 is TGTGCCAGCAGCTTGGGACAGCCCAATTCACCCCTCCACTTT. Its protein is CASSLGQPNSPLHF.

The CDR3 region is CASSLDRVQETQYF. In nucleotides, the CDR3 is TGTGCCAGCAGCCTCGACAGGGTCCAAGAGACCCAGTACTTC. The chain joins TRBV11-2 to TRBJ2-5, with 7 bases identical to TRBD1. The CDR3 is 14 residues long. The germline gives CDR1 SGHAT, CDR2 FQNNGV. Trimming removed 5 bases from V and 1 base from J; junction bases left unmatched: 4.

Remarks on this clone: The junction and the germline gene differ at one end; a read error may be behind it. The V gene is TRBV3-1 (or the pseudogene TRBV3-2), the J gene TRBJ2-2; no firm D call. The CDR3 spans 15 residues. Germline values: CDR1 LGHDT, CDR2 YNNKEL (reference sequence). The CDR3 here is CASRQGFSDTGELFF. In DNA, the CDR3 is TGTGCCAGCAGACAAGGCTTTTCGGACACCGGGGAGCTGTTTTTT.

The CDR3 DNA is TGTGCCACCAGCAGAGCGGCGGGGACAGGGTTCGACGAGCAGTACTTC. This sequence encodes CATSRAAGTGFDEQYF. V usage is TRBV15 and J usage is TRBJ2-7, with 9 bases aligning to TRBD1. V was clipped by 1 base and J by 5 bases; unmatched bases: 9. CDR1 is LNHNV, CDR2 YYDKDF, per germline (reference sequence). The CDR3 covers 16 residues.

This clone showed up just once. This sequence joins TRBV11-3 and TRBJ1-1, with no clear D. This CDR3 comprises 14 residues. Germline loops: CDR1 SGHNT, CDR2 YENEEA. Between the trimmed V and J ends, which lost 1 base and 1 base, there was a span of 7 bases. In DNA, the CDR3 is TGTGCCAGCAGCTTAGGTCGGGGGAACACTGAAGCTTTCTTT. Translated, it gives CASSLGRGNTEAFF.

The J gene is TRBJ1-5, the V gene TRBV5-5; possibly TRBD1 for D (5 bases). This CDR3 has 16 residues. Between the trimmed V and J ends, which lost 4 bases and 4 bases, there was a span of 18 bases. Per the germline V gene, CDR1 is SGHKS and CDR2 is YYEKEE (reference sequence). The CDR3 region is CASSTSSGTPNQPQHF. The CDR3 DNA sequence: TGTGCCAGCAGCACATCCTCCGGGACGCCGAATCAGCCCCAGCATTTT.

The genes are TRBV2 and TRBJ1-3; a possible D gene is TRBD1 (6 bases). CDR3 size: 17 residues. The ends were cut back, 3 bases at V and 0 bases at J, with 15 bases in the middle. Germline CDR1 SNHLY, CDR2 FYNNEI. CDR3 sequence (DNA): TGTGCCAGCAGTGAGCGACAGGCGACATTCTCTGGAAACACCATATATTTT. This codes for CASSERQATFSGNTIYF.

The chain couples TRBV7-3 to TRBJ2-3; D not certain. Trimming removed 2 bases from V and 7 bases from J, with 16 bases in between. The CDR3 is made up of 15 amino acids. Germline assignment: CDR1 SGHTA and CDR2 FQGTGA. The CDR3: CASSLDQDPINTQYF. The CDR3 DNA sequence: TGTGCCAGCAGCTTAGACCAGGACCCTATAAATACGCAGTATTTT. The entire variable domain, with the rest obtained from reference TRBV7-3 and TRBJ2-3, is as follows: GAGVSQTPSNKVTEKGKYVELRCDPISGHTALYWYRQSLGQGPEFLIYFQGTGAADDSGLPNDRFFAVRPEGSVSTLKIQRTERGDSAVYLCASSLDQDPINTQYFGPGTRLTVL.

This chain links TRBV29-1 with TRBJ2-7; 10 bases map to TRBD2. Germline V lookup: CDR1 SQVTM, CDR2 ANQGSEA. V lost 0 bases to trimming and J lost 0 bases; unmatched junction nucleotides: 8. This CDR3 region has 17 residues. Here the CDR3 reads CSVEEASGGTSSYEQYF. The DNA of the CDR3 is TGCAGCGTTGAAGAGGCTAGCGGGGGCACCAGCTCCTACGAGCAGTACTTC.

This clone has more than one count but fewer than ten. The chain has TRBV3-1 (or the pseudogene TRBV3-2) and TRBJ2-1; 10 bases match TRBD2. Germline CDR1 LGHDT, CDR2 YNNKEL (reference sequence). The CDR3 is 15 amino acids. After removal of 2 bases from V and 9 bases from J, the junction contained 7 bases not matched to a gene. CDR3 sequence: CASSQLLAGGGEQFF. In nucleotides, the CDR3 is TGTGCCAGCAGCCAATTGTTAGCGGGGGGCGGTGAGCAGTTCTTC.

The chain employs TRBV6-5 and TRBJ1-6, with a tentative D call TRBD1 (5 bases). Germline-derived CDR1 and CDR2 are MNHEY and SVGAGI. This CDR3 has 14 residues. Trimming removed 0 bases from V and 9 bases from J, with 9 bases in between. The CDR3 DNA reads TGTGCCAGCAGTTACTCTAGGGACGCTTCACCCCTCCACTTT. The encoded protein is CASSYSRDASPLHF.

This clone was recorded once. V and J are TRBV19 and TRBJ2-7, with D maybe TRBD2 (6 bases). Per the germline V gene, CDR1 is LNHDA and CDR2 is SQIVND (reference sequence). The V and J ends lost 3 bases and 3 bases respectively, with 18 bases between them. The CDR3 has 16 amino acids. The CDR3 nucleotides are TGTGCCAGTAGTATTGTTTCCGCGAGGGGAGGCTACGAGCAGTACTTC. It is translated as CASSIVSARGGYEQYF.

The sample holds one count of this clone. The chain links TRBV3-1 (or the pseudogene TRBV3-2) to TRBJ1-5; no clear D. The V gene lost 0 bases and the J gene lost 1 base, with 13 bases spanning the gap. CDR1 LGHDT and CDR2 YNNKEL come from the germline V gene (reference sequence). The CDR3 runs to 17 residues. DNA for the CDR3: TGTGCCAGCAGCCAAGATCGTCGCAGTTTGAGCAATCAGCCCCAGCATTTT. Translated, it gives CASSQDRRSLSNQPQHF.

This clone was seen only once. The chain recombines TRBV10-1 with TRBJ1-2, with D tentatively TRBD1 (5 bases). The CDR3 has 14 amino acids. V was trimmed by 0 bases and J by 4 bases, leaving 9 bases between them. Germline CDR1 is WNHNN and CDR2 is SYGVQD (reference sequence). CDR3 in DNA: TGCGCCAGCAGTGAGTCGGGGGATCCCTATGGCTACACCTTC. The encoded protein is CASSESGDPYGYTF.